The 16 T cell receptor beta chains below all came from one sample that was sequenced in a study of shared clonotypes between healthy human individuals. TCRdb's table, derived via immunoSEQ multiplex PCR, lists solely in-frame clones and lacks some. Of about 2.4 million clones in the sample, over 85% were seen once. Input material: naive CD4+ T cells from PBMCs. Subset defined: CD45RA+ positively selected. These receptor sequences come from a man younger than 35 in good health. Some clones in this sample may be carry-over from other donors' samples.

J is TRBJ2-7 and V is TRBV5-1; 11 nucleotides align to TRBD2. Germline V gives CDR1 SGHRS, CDR2 YFSETQ. The length of the CDR3 is 16 residues. Unmatched junction bases numbered 9, after V lost 0 bases and J lost 7 bases. The CDR3 region is CASSLGGLAGSSEQYF. CDR3 nucleotide sequence: TGCGCCAGCAGCTTGGGCGGACTAGCGGGCAGCTCGGAGCAGTACTTC.

This clone has a single count. V is TRBV27 and J is TRBJ2-7, with 8 bases lining up with TRBD2. This CDR3 contains 15 residues. Germline assignment: CDR1 MNHEY and CDR2 SMNVEV (reference sequence). V gave up 6 bases and J gave up 3 bases; unmatched junction bases: 10. CDR3 in amino acids: CASSSLGGGNYEQYF. CDR3 in DNA: TGTGCCAGCAGCTCCCTCGGGGGGGGAAACTACGAGCAGTACTTC.

The rearrangement joins TRBV18 to TRBJ2-7; D gene unclear. The germline gives CDR1 KGHSH, CDR2 LQKENI. The germline V and J ends were trimmed by 3 bases and 4 bases, with 13 bases remaining between them. The CDR3 contains 14 residues. This chain's CDR3 is CASSPSSDGYEQYF. In DNA, the CDR3 is TGTGCCAGCTCACCGTCCTCGGATGGGTACGAGCAGTACTTC.

This clone was found a few times. The genes are TRBV6-6 and TRBJ2-7; TRBD1 or TRBD2 may be the D gene (5 bases each). The CDR3 sequence is 14 residues long. Per the germline V gene, CDR1 is MNHNY and CDR2 is SVGAGI (reference sequence). The germline V and J ends were trimmed by 7 bases and 0 bases, with 13 bases remaining between them. In DNA, the CDR3 is TGTGCCAGCACCCCTCGGGACGGCTCCTACGAGCAGTACTTC. Its translation: CASTPRDGSYEQYF.

The V gene is TRBV4-1, the J gene TRBJ1-6, with TRBD1 as a possible D gene (6 bases). V gave up 1 base and J gave up 10 bases, with 14 bases separating them. Germline loops: CDR1 MGHRA, CDR2 YSYEKL. The CDR3 runs 15 residues. As DNA, the CDR3 is TGCGCCAGCAGCCAAGCCGGGACACCCAACTCACCCCTCCACTTT. Protein sequence: CASSQAGTPNSPLHF.

The chain couples TRBV28 to TRBJ2-1; 9 nucleotides match TRBD1. The CDR3 has 15 residues. Trimming at V came to 7 bases and at J to 1 base, leaving 5 bases not matched to a gene. From germline, CDR1 is MDHEN and CDR2 SYDVKM. As DNA, the CDR3 is TGTGCCAGCACCGGGACAGGGCGATCCTACAATGAGCAGTTCTTC. It translates to CASTGTGRSYNEQFF.

The chain links TRBV28 to TRBJ2-3; D remains unclear. Germline lookup yields CDR1 MDHEN and CDR2 SYDVKM. Trimming took 3 bases from V and 6 from J, leaving 16 bases between them. The CDR3 contains 15 residues. The CDR3 sequence is CASSFEKTPMDTQYF. As DNA, the CDR3 is TGTGCCAGCAGTTTTGAAAAGACCCCAATGGATACGCAGTATTTT.

The V and J genes are TRBV6-9 and TRBJ2-1; a weak D match, TRBD1 (6 bases). Trimming removed 2 bases at V and 2 bases at J, with 16 bases between. The CDR3 covers 17 residues. The germline V gene encodes CDR1 MNHGY and CDR2 SVAAGI. Here the CDR3 DNA reads TGTGCCAGCAGTTATGTTGCAGGGGCCCTAACCTACAATGAGCAGTTCTTC. It specifies CASSYVAGALTYNEQFF.

This chain links TRBV7-5 with TRBJ1-2; TRBD1 is taken as the D call from the table, unchecked against the DNA. TRBV7-5 counts as a pseudogene. The CDR3 is 17 residues long. CDR3 in DNA: TGTGTCAGAACCCTCACGGATGGGCAGACCGACGATTATGGCTACACCTTC. This codes for CVRTLTDGQTDDYGYTF.

CDR3 residues: CASSEGTSGRTETQYF. CDR3 sequence (DNA): TGTGCCAGCAGTGAAGGGACTAGCGGGAGGACAGAGACCCAGTACTTC. This rearrangement joins TRBV6-1 to TRBJ2-5; 14 bases line up with TRBD2. This CDR3 has 16 residues. V shed 1 base, J shed 4 bases, and the junction held 2 bases outside the gene matches. The germline V gene has CDR1 MNHNS and CDR2 SASEGT.

This rearrangement joins TRBV5-1 to TRBJ2-1; 12 bases match TRBD2. V lost 0 bases, J lost 10 bases, and 5 bases stayed unmatched. Germline CDR1 reads SGHRS; CDR2 reads YFSETQ. The CDR3 has 15 amino acids. In nucleotides, the CDR3 is TGCGCCAGCAGCTTGGGGACTAGCGGGGTAACGGAGCAGTTCTTC. Residues: CASSLGTSGVTEQFF.

This clone has just one count. Other DNA sequences in the same sample also yield this CDR3. This chain connects TRBV5-1 to TRBJ2-3; D is perhaps TRBD1 (5 bases). Germline V gene lookup returns CDR1 SGHRS and CDR2 YFSETQ. The germline V and J ends were trimmed by 0 bases and 4 bases, with 9 bases remaining between them. The CDR3 has 14 residues. The CDR3 here is CASSLGQGPDTQYF. CDR3 DNA: TGCGCCAGCAGCTTGGGGCAGGGTCCAGATACGCAGTATTTT.

This chain links TRBV28 with TRBJ1-5, with D maybe TRBD1 (5 bases). The V and J ends lost 3 bases and 5 bases respectively, with 14 bases between them. The CDR3 covers 15 residues. Germline CDR1 reads MDHEN; CDR2 reads SYDVKM. DNA of the CDR3: TGTGCCAGCAGTTTTTCGCGGCAGGGCGATCAGCCCCAGCATTTT. Translated: CASSFSRQGDQPQHF.

V is TRBV4-3 and J is TRBJ2-7, with D possibly being TRBD1 or TRBD2 (6 bases each). The germline V gene has CDR1 LGHNA and CDR2 YSLEER. V gave up 1 base and J gave up 3 bases, with 19 bases separating them. There are 17 residues in the CDR3. The CDR3 protein is CASSQAAGGTPFYEQYF. In nucleotides, the CDR3 is TGCGCCAGCAGCCAAGCTGCGGGCGGGACACCTTTCTACGAGCAGTACTTC.

The genes are TRBV7-9 and TRBJ1-1; D is uncertain. V dropped 7 bases and J dropped 3 bases, with 24 bases sitting between them. The CDR3 totals 17 residues. From germline, CDR1 is SEHNR and CDR2 FQNEAQ (reference sequence). CDR3 region: CASNSSRDRGGDTEAFF. CDR3 sequence (DNA): TGTGCCAGCAACTCATCCCGTGACCGTGGCGGCGACACTGAAGCTTTCTTT.

This rearrangement joins TRBV6-4 to TRBJ2-7; TRBD1 might be the D (6 bases). The CDR3 consists of 15 residues. V was shortened by 6 bases and J by 0 bases, with 15 bases between the two germline ends. The V gene's germline CDR1 is MRHNA and CDR2 SNTAGT. The chain's CDR3 is CASRYEDSPSYEQYF. Written as DNA, the CDR3 is TGTGCCAGCAGATACGAGGACAGCCCCTCCTACGAGCAGTACTTC.